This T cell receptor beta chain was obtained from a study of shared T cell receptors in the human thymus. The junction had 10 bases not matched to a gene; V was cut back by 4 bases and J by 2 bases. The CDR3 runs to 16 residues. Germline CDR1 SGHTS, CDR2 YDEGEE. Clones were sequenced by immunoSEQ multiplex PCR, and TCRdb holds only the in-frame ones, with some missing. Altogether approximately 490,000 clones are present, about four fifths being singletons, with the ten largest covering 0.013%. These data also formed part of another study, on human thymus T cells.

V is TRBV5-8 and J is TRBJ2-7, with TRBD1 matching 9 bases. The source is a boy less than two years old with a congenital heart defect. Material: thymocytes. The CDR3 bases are TGTGCCAGCAGCCTAAATCCGGGACAGGGCACCTACGAGCAGTACTTC. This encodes CASSLNPGQGTYEQYF.